Below are 9 T cell receptor beta chains sequenced from a single sample in a study of human T cells and chemical hapten exposure. Sample time point: patch test 2, 6 weeks after DPC sensitization. Treatment of the sample: therapeutic diphenylcyclopropenone sensitization with weekly scalp DPC. Each CDR3 protein gets one entry after TCRdb re-called the RACE reads with MiXCR. The sample shows approximately 84,000 distinct CDR3 sequences, under 14% of them seen only once. This specimen was whole blood, taken in connection with sensitization to the hapten diphenylcyclopropenone (DPC). Every receptor here comes from a man younger than 35 with alopecia areata. Some clones in this sample may be carry-over from other donors' samples.

This clonotype was detected only a few times. This chain joins TRBV3-1 and TRBJ1-4; D not certain. Germline-derived CDR1 and CDR2 are LGHDT and YNNKEL (reference sequence). The CDR3 spans 15 residues. V dropped 4 bases and J dropped 4 bases, with 13 bases sitting between them. As DNA, the CDR3 is TGTGCCAGCAGCCTAAGTTCTGAGATTAATGAAAAACTGTTTTTT. Its protein is CASSLSSEINEKLFF.

V is TRBV7-2 and J is TRBJ2-5; D unclear. CDR1 is SGHTA and CDR2 is FQGNSA in the germline V gene. The CDR3 length is 11 residues. The V end was cut by 5 bases, the J end by 3 bases, with 4 bases between. The CDR3 spells CASSGKETQYF. Written as DNA, the CDR3 is TGTGCCAGCAGCGGAAAAGAGACCCAGTACTTC.

This clonotype appeared once. V and J are TRBV7-9 and TRBJ2-3; TRBD1 aligns across 8 bases. The germline CDR1 and CDR2 sequences are SEHNR and FQNEAQ (reference sequence). Trimming removed 2 bases from V and 3 bases from J; junction bases left unmatched: 4. This CDR3 has 15 amino acids. For the CDR3, the DNA is TGTGCCAGCAGCTTATCCCAGGGGGCTACAGATACGCAGTATTTT. Its translation is CASSLSQGATDTQYF.

Many counts were recorded for this clonotype. The rearrangement uses TRBV9 and TRBJ1-2; 8 bases fit TRBD1. This CDR3 is built from 15 residues. Germline V gene data show CDR1 as SGDLS and CDR2 as YYNGEE. The V segment lost 5 bases and the J segment 4 bases; nucleotides outside the gene matches: 10. Here the CDR3 DNA reads TGTGCCAGCAGTTTACCGGACAGGGACGGCTATGGCTACACCTTC. Translating gives CASSLPDRDGYGYTF.

This clonotype was detected many times. This sequence joins TRBV7-2 and TRBJ1-2, with TRBD1 matching over 9 bases. The CDR3 covers 15 residues. Germline V gene lookup returns CDR1 SGHTA and CDR2 FQGNSA. With 1 base clipped from V and 5 bases from J, the junction kept 5 bases outside the gene matches. In DNA, the CDR3 is TGTGCCAGCAGCTTAGGCTCTGGGACAGGGTATGGCTACACCTTC. Amino acids: CASSLGSGTGYGYTF. Supplemented by reference TRBV7-2 and TRBJ1-2, the full variable domain reads GAGVSQSPSNKVTEKGKDVELRCDPISGHTALYWYRQSLGQGLEFLIYFQGNSAPDKSGLPSDRFSAERTGGSVSTLTIQRTQQEDSAVYLCASSLGSGTGYGYTFGSGTRLTVV.

The chain has TRBV7-6 and TRBJ2-1; 8 nucleotides line up with TRBD2. Germline trimming cut 4 bases from V and 4 bases from J; bases unmatched to any gene: 0. Germline V CDR1 and CDR2: SGHVS, FNYEAQ. CDR3 length equals 13 residues. CDR3 DNA sequence: TGTGCCAGCAGCTCGGGGGGGTACAATGAGCAGTTCTTC. Residues: CASSSGGYNEQFF.

The V and J genes are TRBV5-5 and TRBJ2-1; D tentatively fits TRBD1 or TRBD2 (5 bases each). Deletions cut 3 bases from V and 6 bases from J, with 13 bases between. The CDR3 has 14 amino acids. Per the germline V gene, CDR1 is SGHKS and CDR2 is YYEKEE (reference sequence). The CDR3 DNA follows: TGTGCCAGCAGCTACGGTGGGACCGTCAATGAGCAGTTCTTC. It specifies CASSYGGTVNEQFF.

This clonotype was detected a few times. The rearrangement uses TRBV4-3 and TRBJ2-1, with D unclear. The CDR3 has 15 amino acids. With 5 bases removed from V and 3 bases from J, the gap between germline ends came to 14 bases. Germline values: CDR1 LGHNA, CDR2 YSLEER. This chain's CDR3 is CASSSQAGIYNEQFF. In DNA, the CDR3 is TGCGCCAGCAGCTCGCAGGCTGGGATCTACAATGAGCAGTTCTTC.

This clonotype has a handful of counts. The J gene is TRBJ2-3, the V gene TRBV7-6, with D possibly matching TRBD2 (6 bases). CDR1 SGHVS and CDR2 FNYEAQ come from the germline V gene. This CDR3 has 15 amino acids. With 5 bases removed from V and 2 bases from J, the gap between germline ends came to 14 bases. The DNA of the CDR3 is TGTGCCAGCAGCCAGAGTCGGGGGACCACAGATACGCAGTATTTT. Translated: CASSQSRGTTDTQYF.